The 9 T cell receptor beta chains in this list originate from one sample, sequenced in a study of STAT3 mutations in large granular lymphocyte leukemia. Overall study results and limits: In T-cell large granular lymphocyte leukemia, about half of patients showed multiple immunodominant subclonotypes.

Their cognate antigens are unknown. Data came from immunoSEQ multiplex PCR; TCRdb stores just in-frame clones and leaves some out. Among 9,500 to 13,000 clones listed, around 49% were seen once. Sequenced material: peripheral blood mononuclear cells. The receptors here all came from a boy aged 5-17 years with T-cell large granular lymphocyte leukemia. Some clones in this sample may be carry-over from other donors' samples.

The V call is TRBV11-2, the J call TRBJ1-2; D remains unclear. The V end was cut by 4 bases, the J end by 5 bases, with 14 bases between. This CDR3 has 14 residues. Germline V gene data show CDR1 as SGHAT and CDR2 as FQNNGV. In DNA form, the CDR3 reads TGTGCCAGCAGCTGGGCGGGTGAGGGTTATGGCTACACCTTC. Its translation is CASSWAGEGYGYTF.

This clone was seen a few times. The CDR3 loop is CASSSGGSGANVLTF. The CDR3 DNA follows: TGTGCCAGCAGCTCGGGGGGATCCGGGGCCAACGTCCTGACTTTC. J is TRBJ2-6 and V is TRBV5-4, with 7 bases lining up with TRBD2. Losses at the gene ends were 3 bases for V and 4 bases for J; bases not matched to a gene: 4. The CDR3 spans 15 residues. The germline V gene encodes CDR1 SGHNT and CDR2 YYREEE (reference sequence).

Here the CDR3 reads CASSLGRGVYEQYF. The DNA for the CDR3 is TGTGCCAGCAGCTTAGGCAGGGGCGTTTACGAGCAGTACTTC. J is TRBJ2-7 and V is TRBV7-9; tentatively, D is TRBD1 (6 bases). Germline V lookup: CDR1 SEHNR, CDR2 FQNEAQ (reference sequence). There are 14 residues in the CDR3. Trimming took 1 base from V and 4 from J, leaving 11 bases between them.

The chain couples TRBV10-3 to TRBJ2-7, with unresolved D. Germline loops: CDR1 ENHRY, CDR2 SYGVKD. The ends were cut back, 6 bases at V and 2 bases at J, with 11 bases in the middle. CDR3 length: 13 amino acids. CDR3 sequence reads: CAIRIDSTYEQYF. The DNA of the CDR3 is TGTGCCATCAGAATTGACTCAACCTACGAGCAGTACTTC.

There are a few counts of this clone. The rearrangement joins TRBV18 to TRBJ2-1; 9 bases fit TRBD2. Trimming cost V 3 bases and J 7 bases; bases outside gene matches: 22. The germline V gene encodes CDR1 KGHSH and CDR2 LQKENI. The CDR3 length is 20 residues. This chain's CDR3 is CASSPVWQGEQAGGQNEQFF. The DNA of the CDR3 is TGTGCCAGCTCACCGGTATGGCAGGGAGAACAAGCGGGAGGTCAGAATGAGCAGTTCTTC.

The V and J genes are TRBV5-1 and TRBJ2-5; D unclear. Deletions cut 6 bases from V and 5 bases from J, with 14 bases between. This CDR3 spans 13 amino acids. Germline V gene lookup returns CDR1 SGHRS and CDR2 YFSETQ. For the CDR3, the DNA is TGCGCCAGCACTCAGTCCGTTGGGGAGACCCAGTACTTC. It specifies CASTQSVGETQYF.

CDR3 nucleotide sequence: TGCGCCAGCAGCACGACAGGTACCGGGGAGCTGTTTTTT. This encodes CASSTTGTGELFF. The chain couples TRBV5-1 to TRBJ2-2; D perhaps matches TRBD1 (6 bases). V gave up 4 bases and J gave up 5 bases, with 9 bases separating them. Germline CDR1 and CDR2: SGHRS and YFSETQ. The CDR3 is 13 residues long.

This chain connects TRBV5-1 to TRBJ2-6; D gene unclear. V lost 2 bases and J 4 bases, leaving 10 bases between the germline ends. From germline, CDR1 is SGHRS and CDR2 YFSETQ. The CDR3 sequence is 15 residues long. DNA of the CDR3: TGCGCCAGCAGCTTACAGCTGCTGGGGGCCAACGTCCTGACTTTC. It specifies CASSLQLLGANVLTF.

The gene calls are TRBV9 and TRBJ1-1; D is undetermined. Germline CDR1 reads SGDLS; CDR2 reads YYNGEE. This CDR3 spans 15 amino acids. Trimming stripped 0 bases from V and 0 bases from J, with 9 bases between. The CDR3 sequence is CASSVGGLMNTEAFF. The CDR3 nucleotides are TGTGCCAGCAGCGTAGGAGGACTGATGAACACTGAAGCTTTCTTT.